This TCR beta chain is from a study of T cell responses to AZD1222 COVID-19 vaccine. General study findings and limits: Samples come after the peak T cell response, not at day 14. Spike was spanned by vaccine-associated CD4 TCRs, with dominance at 160-218 and 743-854. The sample set comprised mostly white British donors with more females, and clonal diversity was possibly underestimated.

The data were produced by immunoSEQ multiplex PCR, yet TCRdb's version contains in-frame clones alone and is incomplete. The sample holds over 100,000 clones; about 90% are singletons and the top ten take roughly 6.9%. The CDR3 consists of 13 residues. Looked up from germline, CDR1 is KGHSH and CDR2 is LQKENI. V shed 2 bases and J 6 bases; nucleotides not matched to a gene: 3. Comment on this clone: The antigen is unknown.

Source: peripheral blood, taken on day 0 of AZD1222 vaccination. V usage is TRBV18 and J usage is TRBJ2-7, with TRBD2 matching over 8 bases. The source of this sequence is an adult in good health. In DNA, the CDR3 is TGTGCCAGCTCACCAGGCGCGGGAGGCGAGCAGTACTTC. Its translation: CASSPGAGGEQYF.